This T cell receptor beta chain was observed in a study of T cell changes during pregnancy in multiple sclerosis. Only in-frame clones appear in the TCRdb table, and some are missing; sequencing was by immunoSEQ multiplex PCR. The repertoire holds about 31,000 clones, about 93% seen once, with less than 0.55% in the top ten. This clone has only one observation. Germline V lookup: CDR1 LNHDA, CDR2 SQIVND (reference sequence). The length of the CDR3 is 14 residues. V shed 6 bases, J shed 4 bases, and the junction held 7 bases outside the gene matches. The chain combines TRBV19 with TRBJ1-2; TRBD1 aligns across 8 bases. The clonotype originates from a female donor with multiple sclerosis, enrolled in a pregnancy study. The sample consisted of CD4+ T cells from peripheral blood mononuclear cells, taken in the second trimester of pregnancy. The CDR3 nucleotides are TGTGCCAGTAGCTTGTCAGGGGGCACCTATGGCTACACCTTC. Its protein is CASSLSGGTYGYTF.